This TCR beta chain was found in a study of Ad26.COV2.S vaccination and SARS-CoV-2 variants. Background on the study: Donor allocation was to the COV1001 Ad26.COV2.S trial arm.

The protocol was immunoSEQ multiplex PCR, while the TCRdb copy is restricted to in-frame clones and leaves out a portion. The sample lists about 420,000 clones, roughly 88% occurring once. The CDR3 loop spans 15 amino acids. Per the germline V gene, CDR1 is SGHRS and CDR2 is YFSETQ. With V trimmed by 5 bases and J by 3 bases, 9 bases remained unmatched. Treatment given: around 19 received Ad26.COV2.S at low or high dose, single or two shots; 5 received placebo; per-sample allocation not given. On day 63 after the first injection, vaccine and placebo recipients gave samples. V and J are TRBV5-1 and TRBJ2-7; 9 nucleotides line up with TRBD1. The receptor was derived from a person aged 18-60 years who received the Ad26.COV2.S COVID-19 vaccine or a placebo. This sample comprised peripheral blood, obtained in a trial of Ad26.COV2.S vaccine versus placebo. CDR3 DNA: TGCGCCAGCAGGATTACAGGGGGCGTCATCTACGAGCAGTACTTC. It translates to CASRITGGVIYEQYF.